This T cell receptor (beta chain) was sequenced for a study of T cells in Graves' hyperthyroidism and ophthalmopathy. The CDR3 covers 14 residues. V lost 4 bases, J lost 0 bases, and 11 bases lay in between. The germline gives CDR1 SGDLS, CDR2 YYNGEE. About this clonotype itself: Its antigen is not known.

Blood dates from first hyperthyroidism diagnosis, before any ophthalmopathy symptoms. Study-wide results and limits: The authors' 13 V-J model separated ophthalmopathy from stable hyperthyroidism.

TCR beta CDR3 regions were amplified from RNA transcripts. Carried out on the TCR CDR3, a first-round RT-PCR used the HTBI primer set. Each CDR3 protein gets one entry after TCRdb re-called the multiplex PCR reads with MiXCR. The profile shows around 250,000 distinct CDR3 sequences, roughly 15% of them singletons. Source material: blood. J is TRBJ2-7 and V is TRBV9, with D perhaps TRBD1 or TRBD2 (5 bases each). This TCR derives from a woman in her thirties or forties with Graves' hyperthyroidism that later progressed to Graves' ophthalmopathy. The CDR3 nucleotides read TGTGCCAGCAGCTTGGGGCGGGCCTCCTACGAGCAGTACTTC. This sequence encodes CASSLGRASYEQYF.